The entry below describes one T cell receptor beta chain. Its antigen is as yet unknown. Extracted from the samples, RNA was reverse transcribed into cDNA to serve as the sequencing template. Profiled with immunoSEQ multiplex PCR; TCRdb holds only in-frame clones, not every one. In the table there are roughly 4,400 clones, about 91% of which are singletons. These data originate in a study of CD8+ T cells in alopecia areata. Germline loops: CDR1 SGHVS, CDR2 FNYEAQ. The V end lost 3 bases, the J end lost 7 bases, and 12 bases lay between the germline ends. This CDR3 is built from 14 residues. Findings and caveats of the study: Scalp clonality decreased significantly with tofacitinib, and so did expanded CD8+ clones among the top 100. Having one nonresponder leaves uncertain how baseline CD8+ expansion relates to response.

Treatment noted: oral pan-JAK inhibitor, 5-10 mg twice daily. Lesional scalp tissue (obtained by punch biopsy) and peripheral blood were collected from alopecia areata patients. The TCR comes from a human donor with alopecia areata. J is TRBJ2-2 and V is TRBV7-6; no clear D gene. The specimen comprised skin, sampled at week 4, from a patient treated with tofacitinib. CDR3 loop: CASSLGNLGGELFF. In nucleotides, the CDR3 is TGTGCCAGCAGCTTGGGCAACTTGGGCGGGGAGCTGTTTTTT.